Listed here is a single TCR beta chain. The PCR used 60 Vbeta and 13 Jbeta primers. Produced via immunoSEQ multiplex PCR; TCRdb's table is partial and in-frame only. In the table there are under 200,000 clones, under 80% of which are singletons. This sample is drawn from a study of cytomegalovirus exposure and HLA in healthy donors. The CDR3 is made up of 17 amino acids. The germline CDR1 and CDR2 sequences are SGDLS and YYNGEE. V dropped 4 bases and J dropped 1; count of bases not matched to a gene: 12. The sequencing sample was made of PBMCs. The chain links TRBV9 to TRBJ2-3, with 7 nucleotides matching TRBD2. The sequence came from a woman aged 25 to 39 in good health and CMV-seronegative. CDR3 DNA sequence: TGTGCCAGCAGCCTCTGGGGGGGTGCAGCTGGCACAGATACGCAGTATTTT. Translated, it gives CASSLWGGAAGTDTQYF.